These 17 T cell receptor beta chains were sequenced from one sample in a study of OX40 agonist ivuxolimab in advanced cancers. Generated by immunoSEQ multiplex PCR, the TCRdb table keeps only in-frame clones and is missing some. The sample yields more than 45,000 clones, around 84% seen once. Sequencing used CD4+ or CD8+ T cells sorted from blood, obtained in a trial of the OX40 agonist ivuxolimab. The origin of the receptors is an adult with an advanced solid tumor such as melanoma, head and neck, liver or kidney cancer.

The rearrangement links TRBV25-1 to TRBJ2-1; 7 bases are a match to TRBD2. This CDR3 is built from 16 residues. Losses at the gene ends were 2 bases for V and 1 base for J; bases not matched to a gene: 5. Germline values: CDR1 MGHDK, CDR2 SYGVNS. CDR3 sequence (DNA): TGTGCCAGCAGTGAACCCGGCGGGGGATCCTACAATGAGCAGTTCTTC. Amino acids: CASSEPGGGSYNEQFF.

CDR3: CAISVGAQETQYF. The CDR3 DNA sequence: TGTGCCATCAGTGTGGGGGCCCAAGAGACCCAGTACTTC. The V gene is TRBV10-3, the J gene TRBJ2-5; D is perhaps TRBD1 (6 bases). The CDR3 spans 13 residues. Germline lookup yields CDR1 ENHRY and CDR2 SYGVKD. V lost 4 bases, J lost 1 base, and 7 bases lay in between.

This chain connects TRBV25-1 to TRBJ1-1; D might be TRBD1 (5 bases). The CDR3 extends over 12 amino acids. Germline loops: CDR1 MGHDK, CDR2 SYGVNS. V gave up 7 bases and J gave up 7 bases, with 13 bases separating them. The CDR3 loop reads CASKLGQGEAFF. CDR3 in DNA: TGTGCCAGCAAACTGGGGCAGGGTGAAGCTTTCTTT.

The chain recombines TRBV4-2 with TRBJ2-2; no firm D call. The V gene lost 5 bases and the J gene lost 1 base, with 14 bases spanning the gap. This CDR3 spans 16 amino acids. Germline CDR1 reads LGHNA; CDR2 reads YNFKEQ. CDR3 sequence reads: CASSSIGGGNTGELFF. CDR3 DNA sequence: TGTGCCAGCAGCTCAATCGGTGGTGGGAACACCGGGGAGCTGTTTTTT.

V and J are TRBV7-2 and TRBJ2-5; 9 positions match TRBD2. Per the germline V gene, CDR1 is SGHTA and CDR2 is FQGNSA. V shed 5 bases, J shed 4 bases, and the junction held 8 bases outside the gene matches. The CDR3 loop spans 15 amino acids. DNA for the CDR3: TGTGCCAGCAGCCAAGGACTAGCGCGGCGAGAGACCCAGTACTTC. This translates into CASSQGLARRETQYF.

This chain connects TRBV5-1 to TRBJ2-5; no definite D call. Germline CDR1 and CDR2: SGHRS and YFSETQ. Trimming shortened V by 4 bases and J by 4 bases, and 11 bases separated the two germline ends. The CDR3 sequence is 13 residues long. For the CDR3, the DNA is TGCGCCAGCAGCCTAGGACGGGCAGAGACCCAGTACTTC. Translated: CASSLGRAETQYF.

The V gene is TRBV4-3, the J gene TRBJ2-1; TRBD1 is a possible D gene (6 bases). This CDR3 is built from 15 residues. Trimming took off 5 bases at V and 6 bases at J, with 17 bases between the two ends. Per the germline V gene, CDR1 is LGHNA and CDR2 is YSLEER. CDR3 region: CASSSDRLTCNEQFF. The CDR3 DNA is TGCGCCAGCAGCTCGGACAGACTAACGTGCAATGAGCAGTTCTTC.

A single count supports this clone. CDR3 DNA: TGTGCCAGCAGGAACAGGGGACCTGGAAACACCATATATTTT. Encoded protein: CASRNRGPGNTIYF. The chain is built from TRBV28 and TRBJ1-3; 7 bases align to TRBD1. The CDR3 sequence is 14 residues long. After removal of 6 bases from V and 2 bases from J, the junction contained 4 bases not matched to a gene. Germline V CDR1 and CDR2: MDHEN, SYDVKM.

J is TRBJ2-2 and V is TRBV9, with 9 bases that match TRBD2. This CDR3 contains 19 residues. In germline, CDR1 is SGDLS, CDR2 YYNGEE. The trim removed 2 bases at V and 3 bases at J, leaving 14 bases unmatched. The CDR3 sequence is CASSVGSGGPFTHTGELFF. The CDR3 region has the DNA TGTGCCAGCAGCGTGGGTAGCGGGGGCCCGTTTACCCACACCGGGGAGCTGTTTTTT.

This chain links TRBV18 with TRBJ2-7; TRBD1 is a possible D gene (6 bases). The CDR3 has 15 amino acids. V lost 3 bases and J 4 bases, leaving 16 bases between the germline ends. In germline, CDR1 is KGHSH, CDR2 LQKENI. The CDR3 coding sequence is TGTGCCAGCTCACCCGCCCCTGGCAGGGGTTACGAGCAGTACTTC. Translated: CASSPAPGRGYEQYF.

The chain couples TRBV5-4 to TRBJ2-5; weak D call: TRBD1 (5 bases). The germline gives CDR1 SGHNT, CDR2 YYREEE (reference sequence). V lost 2 bases and J lost 5, with 7 bases in between. This CDR3 comprises 12 residues. The CDR3 sequence is CASSLRGETQYF. CDR3 sequence (DNA): TGTGCCAGCAGCTTAAGGGGCGAGACCCAGTACTTC.

The chain joins TRBV7-9 to TRBJ2-3, with 10 positions matching TRBD1. With V trimmed by 4 bases and J by 2 bases, 3 bases remained unmatched. Per germline, CDR1 SEHNR and CDR2 FQNEAQ (reference sequence). The CDR3 loop spans 15 amino acids. The CDR3 loop is CASSSGTGDTDTQYF. CDR3 in DNA: TGTGCCAGCAGCTCCGGGACAGGGGACACAGATACGCAGTATTTT.

The chain uses TRBV27 and TRBJ2-3; 8 nucleotides agree with TRBD2. CDR1 and CDR2 (germline): MNHEY, SMNVEV (reference sequence). Unmatched junction bases numbered 9, after V lost 2 bases and J lost 2 bases. The CDR3 spans 17 residues. CDR3 DNA: TGTGCCAGCAGTTTAATATCCAGCGGGGGACCCACAGATACGCAGTATTTT. Protein: CASSLISSGGPTDTQYF.

This chain links TRBV29-1 with TRBJ2-3; perhaps TRBD2 as D (6 bases). Germline V gene lookup returns CDR1 SQVTM and CDR2 ANQGSEA. V lost 3 bases to trimming and J lost 6 bases, with 13 bases between them. The CDR3 is made up of 13 amino acids. The CDR3 loop reads CSVDLGGPDTQYF. CDR3 sequence (DNA): TGCAGCGTTGACCTCGGGGGTCCGGATACGCAGTATTTT.

The chain recombines TRBV6-1 with TRBJ2-2; D unclear. Germline CDR1 MNHNS, CDR2 SASEGT. The CDR3 runs to 13 residues. V was cut by 4 bases and J by 5 bases, with 8 bases left in between. In DNA, the CDR3 is TGTGCCAGCAGTGCGGTCGGAACCGGGGAGCTGTTTTTT. Protein: CASSAVGTGELFF.

The chain combines TRBV5-4 with TRBJ1-2, with TRBD1 identical over 10 bases. The trim removed 5 bases at V and 7 bases at J, leaving 17 bases unmatched. Germline values: CDR1 SGHNT, CDR2 YYREEE (reference sequence). CDR3 length: 17 amino acids. CDR3 in amino acids: CASSSQGTGALGGGYTF. Here the CDR3 DNA reads TGTGCCAGCAGTTCTCAAGGGACAGGGGCCCTTGGGGGTGGCTACACCTTC.

The chain links TRBV7-9 to TRBJ2-3; 8 bases line up with TRBD2. Germline V gene sequence: CDR1 SEHNR, CDR2 FQNEAQ (reference sequence). V trimming: 3 bases; J trimming: 2 bases; junction bases outside the gene matches: 7. The CDR3 is 16 residues long. The CDR3 region is CASSFLRGGITDTQYF. CDR3 DNA: TGTGCCAGCAGCTTCCTCCGCGGGGGGATCACAGATACGCAGTATTTT. The full variable domain, its missing parts supplied by reference TRBV7-9 and TRBJ2-3, is DTGVSQNPRHKITKRGQNVTFRCDPISEHNRLYWYRQTLGQGPEFLTYFQNEAQLEKSRLLSDRFSAERPKGSFSTLEIQRTEQGDSAMYLCASSFLRGGITDTQYFGPGTRLTVL.